This passage covers 21 T cell receptor beta chains from one sample sequenced in a study of blood T cell repertoires in COVID-19. The assay was immunoSEQ multiplex PCR, and TCRdb's table has in-frame clones only and misses some. Altogether some 38,000 clones are present, about 89% being singletons, with the ten largest covering around 16%. Sequencing used peripheral blood. The source is a woman aged 25-40 years in a cohort sampled during active COVID-19.

The chain couples TRBV18 to TRBJ1-4, with 7 bases matching TRBD1. This CDR3 spans 21 amino acids. The trim removed 3 bases at V and 0 bases at J, leaving 19 bases unmatched. CDR1 is KGHSH and CDR2 is LQKENI in the germline V gene. CDR3 sequence (DNA): TGTGCCAGCTCACCGGCTTCCGGGACAGCCCTGTTATTTGCAACTAATGAAAAACTGTTTTTT. This translates into CASSPASGTALLFATNEKLFF.

The chain links TRBV5-6 to TRBJ1-3, with D possibly being TRBD1 (5 bases). CDR1 is SGHDT, CDR2 YYEEEE, per germline. CDR3 length: 16 amino acids. The germline V and J ends were trimmed by 0 bases and 2 bases, with 12 bases remaining between them. The CDR3 coding sequence is TGTGCCAGCAGCTTGGGGTCGACAGCAACTGGAAACACCATATATTTT. Translation: CASSLGSTATGNTIYF.

The chain uses TRBV27 and TRBJ2-7; D may be TRBD2 (7 bases). Per germline, CDR1 MNHEY and CDR2 SMNVEV (reference sequence). Trimming shortened V by 5 bases and J by 4 bases, and 21 bases separated the two germline ends. This CDR3 is 16 amino acids long. The CDR3 nucleotides read TGTGCCAGCAGTCCCCTTCTAGGGGGGGACATTTACGAGCAGTACTTC. Amino acid sequence: CASSPLLGGDIYEQYF.

The chain links TRBV27 to TRBJ2-5, with 7 positions matching TRBD1. V lost 3 bases, J lost 3 bases, and 4 bases stayed unmatched. Germline V gene sequence: CDR1 MNHEY, CDR2 SMNVEV (reference sequence). CDR3 length equals 14 residues. DNA of the CDR3: TGTGCCAGCAGTTTCCAGGACAGGAAAGAGACCCAGTACTTC. Protein: CASSFQDRKETQYF.

V gene TRBV29-1 combines with J gene TRBJ2-1; TRBD2 agrees at 10 bases. CDR3 length: 17 amino acids. V lost 8 bases to trimming and J lost 3 bases; unmatched junction nucleotides: 16. The germline CDR1 and CDR2 sequences are SQVTM and ANQGSEA. The CDR3 region is CSSQRSGGRLDYNEQFF. In nucleotides, the CDR3 is TGCAGCTCCCAGCGTAGCGGGGGGAGGCTTGACTACAATGAGCAGTTCTTC.

This CDR3 reads CASSQDTGGGEKLFF. CDR3 in DNA: TGCGCCAGCAGCCAAGACACAGGGGGAGGTGAAAAACTGTTTTTT. The rearrangement links TRBV4-1 to TRBJ1-4, with 8 bases fitting TRBD1. The V gene's germline CDR1 is MGHRA and CDR2 YSYEKL. V shed 0 bases and J 7 bases; nucleotides not matched to a gene: 4. The length of the CDR3 is 15 residues.

The rearrangement joins TRBV7-8 to TRBJ1-1, with no clear D. CDR1 SGHVS and CDR2 FQNEAQ come from the germline V gene. Trimming pared 4 bases from V and 0 bases from J, leaving 9 bases between. This CDR3 comprises 14 residues. The DNA for the CDR3 is TGTGCCAGCAGCTCTACAGAGATGAACACTGAAGCTTTCTTT. This encodes CASSSTEMNTEAFF.

This clone was found once. V usage is TRBV5-1 and J usage is TRBJ2-1; D may be TRBD2 (6 bases). The CDR3 length is 13 residues. Trimming took 0 bases from V and 6 from J, leaving 7 bases between them. CDR1 is SGHRS and CDR2 is YFSETQ in the germline V gene. DNA of the CDR3: TGCGCCAGCAGCTTGGCCGGGGGCAATGAGCAGTTCTTC. This translates into CASSLAGGNEQFF. Full variable domain (missing parts from reference TRBV5-1 and TRBJ2-1): KAGVTQTPRYLIKTRGQQVTLSCSPISGHRSVSWYQQTPGQGLQFLFEYFSETQRNKGNFPGRFSGRQFSNSRSEMNVSTLELGDSALYLCASSLAGGNEQFFGPGTRLTVL.

Here the CDR3 DNA reads TGTGCCAGCAGCCCACACTACGAGCAGTACTTC. This gives the protein CASSPHYEQYF. The rearrangement links TRBV7-2 to TRBJ2-7; D is ambiguous. CDR3 length: 11 residues. Per the germline V gene, CDR1 is SGHTA and CDR2 is FQGNSA. Trimming stripped 5 bases from V and 3 bases from J, with 5 bases between.

V is TRBV19 and J is TRBJ1-5; the match to TRBD1 covers 7 bases. V was pared by 5 bases and J by 7 bases, with 8 bases of the junction left unmatched. This CDR3 spans 14 amino acids. Germline lookup yields CDR1 LNHDA and CDR2 SQIVND (reference sequence). In DNA form, the CDR3 reads TGTGCCAGTAGTGCACGACAGGGATCGCAGCCCCAGCATTTT. This codes for CASSARQGSQPQHF.

The rearrangement joins TRBV9 to TRBJ2-1; TRBD1 might be the D (5 bases). Looked up from germline, CDR1 is SGDLS and CDR2 is YYNGEE. The CDR3 contains 15 residues. V was clipped by 0 bases and J by 7 bases, with 14 bases between them. CDR3 protein: CASSVGKGAGNEQFF. The CDR3 nucleotides are TGTGCCAGCAGCGTAGGGAAAGGGGCCGGGAATGAGCAGTTCTTC.

The J gene is TRBJ1-2, the V gene TRBV28, with TRBD1 matching over 8 bases. Trimming took 5 bases from V and 4 from J; bases not matched to a gene: 9. Germline V gives CDR1 MDHEN, CDR2 SYDVKM. The CDR3 covers 15 residues. This CDR3 is CASSPTDRVGYGYTF. CDR3 bases: TGTGCCAGCAGTCCCACGGACAGGGTCGGCTATGGCTACACCTTC.

The V and J genes are TRBV15 and TRBJ1-1, with 12 bases matching TRBD1. Germline V lookup: CDR1 LNHNV, CDR2 YYDKDF (reference sequence). This CDR3 contains 15 residues. The junction had 4 bases not matched to a gene; V was cut back by 3 bases and J by 5 bases. CDR3 region: CATSSGTGGRTEAFF. The CDR3 nucleotides are TGTGCCACCAGCAGCGGGACAGGGGGCCGGACTGAAGCTTTCTTT.

The chain uses TRBV28 and TRBJ2-1; possibly TRBD2 for D (5 bases). The CDR3 length is 13 residues. V was cut by 2 bases and J by 12 bases, with 14 bases left in between. Per germline, CDR1 MDHEN and CDR2 SYDVKM. CDR3: CASSLKGGGGQFF. CDR3 sequence (DNA): TGTGCCAGCAGTTTAAAGGGTGGAGGTGGGCAGTTCTTC.

This clone appeared a single time. The chain employs TRBV7-8 and TRBJ2-3, with 10 bases that match TRBD2. Germline CDR1 and CDR2: SGHVS and FQNEAQ. The J segment lost 5 bases and the V segment lost 1 base, leaving 6 bases of the junction unmatched. The CDR3 consists of 16 residues. The CDR3 protein is CASSLGAGGPGDTQYF. In nucleotides, the CDR3 is TGTGCCAGCAGCTTAGGAGCGGGAGGGCCGGGAGATACGCAGTATTTT.

In its sample, this clone was seen once. The rearrangement uses TRBV11-2 and TRBJ2-7, with TRBD2 identical over 8 bases. The trim removed 4 bases at V and 1 base at J, leaving 6 bases unmatched. Germline V CDR1 and CDR2: SGHAT, FQNNGV. This CDR3 is built from 15 residues. CDR3 sequence reads: CASSSKAGASYEQYF. The CDR3, as DNA: TGTGCCAGCAGCTCGAAAGCGGGGGCTTCCTACGAGCAGTACTTC.

The J gene is TRBJ1-2, the V gene TRBV6-5; D perhaps matches TRBD1 (5 bases). Trimming took off 2 bases at V and 0 bases at J, with 13 bases between the two ends. Germline V lookup: CDR1 MNHEY, CDR2 SVGAGI. The CDR3 is made up of 16 amino acids. For the CDR3, the DNA is TGTGCCAGCAGTTACCTCTGGGGCAGAACTAACTATGGCTACACCTTC. Encoded protein: CASSYLWGRTNYGYTF.

This chain uses TRBV5-6 with TRBJ1-4; 9 bases map to TRBD1. The J segment lost 8 bases and the V segment lost 4 bases, leaving 9 bases of the junction unmatched. Looked up from germline, CDR1 is SGHDT and CDR2 is YYEEEE. CDR3 size: 15 residues. In DNA form, the CDR3 reads TGTGCCAGCAGCAACCGGGACAGGGTCTCAGAAAAACTGTTTTTT. This encodes CASSNRDRVSEKLFF.

The chain joins TRBV6-2 or TRBV6-3 to TRBJ1-2, with D tentatively TRBD1 (6 bases). V was trimmed by 6 bases and J by 2 bases, leaving 13 bases between them. Germline V lookup: CDR1 MNHEY, CDR2 SVGEGT. The length of the CDR3 is 14 residues. The CDR3 sequence is CASSLRTGNYGYTF. The CDR3 DNA follows: TGTGCCAGCAGCCTACGTACAGGGAACTATGGCTACACCTTC.

The chain links TRBV7-3 to TRBJ2-5; 7 nucleotides line up with TRBD2. The germline V gene has CDR1 SGHTA and CDR2 FQGTGA. This CDR3 is built from 13 residues. Trimming took 0 bases from V and 14 from J; bases not matched to a gene: 9. Here the CDR3 reads CASSLTGGGLLYF. The CDR3 DNA reads as TGTGCCAGCAGCTTAACAGGCGGGGGACTATTATACTTC.

The chain uses TRBV15 and TRBJ1-5, with D tentatively TRBD1 (5 bases). CDR3 length: 14 residues. Germline lookup yields CDR1 LNHNV and CDR2 YYDKDF (reference sequence). V lost 1 base to trimming and J lost 6 bases, with 10 bases between them. The DNA of the CDR3 is TGTGCCACCAGCAGAGCGGGGGGGAGTCAGCCCCAGCATTTT. It encodes CATSRAGGSQPQHF.